This T cell receptor beta chain was documented in a study of Ad26.COV2.S vaccination and SARS-CoV-2 variants. Overall study context: Ad26.COV2.S given intramuscularly, once or twice 56 days apart. Notes on the study in general: Researchers reported similar non-spike TCR breadth in vaccine and placebo recipients.

The V gene's germline CDR1 is KGHDR and CDR2 SFDVKD. V was cut by 3 bases and J by 2 bases, with 13 bases left in between. CDR3 length equals 15 residues. Profiled with immunoSEQ multiplex PCR; TCRdb holds only in-frame clones, not every one. Found here are under 300,000 clones, around 85% of them singletons; the top ten hold 2.9%. Treatment meaning: roughly 18 received Ad26.COV2.S at low or high dose, single or two shots; about five received placebo; per-sample allocation not given. The samples date from day 63 after the first vaccine or placebo injection. A Boston donor was an adult aged 18-55 years. As to this clone: Its antigen is not identified.

The TCR originated in a person aged 18 to 65 who received the Ad26.COV2.S COVID-19 vaccine or a placebo. The genes are TRBV24-1 and TRBJ2-7; possible D gene TRBD1, 5 bases. The sequencing used peripheral blood, collected in a trial of Ad26.COV2.S vaccine versus placebo. CDR3 nucleotide sequence: TGTGCCACCAGTGATAGTGGACATACAGCCTACGAGCAGTACGTC. Encoded protein: CATSDSGHTAYEQYV.